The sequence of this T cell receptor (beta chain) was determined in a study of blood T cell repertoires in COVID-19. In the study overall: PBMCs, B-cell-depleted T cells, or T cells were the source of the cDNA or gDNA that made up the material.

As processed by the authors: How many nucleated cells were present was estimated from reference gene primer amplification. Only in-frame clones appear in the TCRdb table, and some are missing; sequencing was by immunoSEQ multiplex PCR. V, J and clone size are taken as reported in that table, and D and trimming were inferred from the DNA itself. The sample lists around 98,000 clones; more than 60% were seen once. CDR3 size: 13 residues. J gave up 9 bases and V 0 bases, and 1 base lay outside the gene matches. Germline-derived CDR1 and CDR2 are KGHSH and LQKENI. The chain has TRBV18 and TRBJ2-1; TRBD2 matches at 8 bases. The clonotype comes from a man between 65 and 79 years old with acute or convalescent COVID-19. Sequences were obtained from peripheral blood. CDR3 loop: CASSPPAGGEQFF. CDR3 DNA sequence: TGTGCCAGCTCACCACCGGCGGGGGGTGAGCAGTTCTTC.